These T cell receptor beta chains were read from a single sample in a study of cytomegalovirus exposure and HLA in healthy donors. Clones were sequenced by immunoSEQ multiplex PCR, and TCRdb holds only the in-frame ones, with some missing. The sample has about 190,000 clones; around 67% are singletons. The sample consisted of PBMCs. The receptors here all came from a woman aged 30 to 39 in good health and CMV-seropositive. Both conserved end residues are part of each CDR3. A D gene is named only where the DNA matches it firmly. Expanded clones get a size class; other rows say once, few or many, or leave the size out.

CDR3aa	CDR3nt	j_gene	abundance	len	v_gene	d_gene
CASSQPQAGETQYF	TGTGCCAGCAGCCAACCTCAGGCCGGTGAGACCCAGTACTTC	TRBJ2-5	-	14	TRBV4-2	-
CASSKGGDVTGELFF	TGTGCCAGCAGCAAAGGGGGGGACGTCACCGGGGAGCTGTTTTTT	TRBJ2-2	-	15	TRBV21-1	-
CASSMTQGMYEQYF	TGTGCCAGTAGTATGACGCAGGGGATGTACGAGCAGTACTTC	TRBJ2-7	-	14	TRBV19	-
CATLSRDRSYNEQFF	TGTGCCACACTAAGCCGGGACAGGAGTTACAATGAGCAGTTCTTC	TRBJ2-1	-	15	TRBV6-1	TRBD1
CASSQTAAARGYTF	TGCGCCAGCAGCCAGACGGCCGCGGCGCGTGGCTACACCTTC	TRBJ1-2	-	14	TRBV4-1	-
CASRVTGNEKLFF	TGCGCCAGCAGGGTGACAGGGAATGAAAAACTGTTTTTT	TRBJ1-4	few	13	TRBV5-1	TRBD1
CASSQDGTGGSPLHF	TGCGCCAGCAGCCAAGATGGGACAGGGGGTTCACCCCTCCACTTT	TRBJ1-6	-	15	TRBV4-1	TRBD1
CASSQGRETQYF	TGTGCCAGCAGCCAGGGGCGTGAGACCCAGTACTTC	TRBJ2-5	-	12	TRBV6-1	-
CASSFGQGYEQFF	TGTGCCAGCAGCTTCGGACAGGGCTATGAGCAGTTCTTC	TRBJ2-1	few	13	TRBV7-9	TRBD1
CASNLEGKTNTYEQYF	TGTGCCAGCAATTTGGAGGGAAAGACAAATACCTACGAGCAGTACTTC	TRBJ2-7	-	16	TRBV2	-
CASRSGGTGELFF	TGCGCCAGCAGATCAGGGGGAACCGGGGAGCTGTTTTTT	TRBJ2-2	few	13	TRBV4-1	TRBD1
CASSLEGQGGRTEAFF	TGCGCCAGCAGCTTGGAAGGACAGGGCGGCAGGACTGAAGCTTTCTTT	TRBJ1-1	-	16	TRBV5-1	TRBD1
CASSLLASGANVLTF	TGTGCCAGCAGTCTGCTAGCTTCCGGGGCCAACGTCCTGACTTTC	TRBJ2-6	-	15	TRBV2	-
CASSAGTSETETQYF	TGTGCCAGCAGCGCTGGGACTAGCGAAACGGAGACCCAGTACTTC	TRBJ2-5	few	15	TRBV11-1	TRBD2
CASSLKRSYEQYF	TGCGCCAGCAGCTTGAAGAGGTCCTACGAGCAGTACTTC	TRBJ2-7	-	13	TRBV5-1	-
CASSLSGYYEQYF	TGTGCCAGCAGTTTATCCGGTTACTACGAGCAGTACTTC	TRBJ2-7	-	13	TRBV28	-
CASSEMWSRDTQYF	TGTGCCAGCAGTGAAATGTGGTCGCGAGATACGCAGTATTTT	TRBJ2-3	-	14	TRBV6-1	-
CASSFSGGRDEQYF	TGTGCCAGCAGCTTCTCGGGGGGACGGGACGAGCAGTACTTC	TRBJ2-7	-	14	TRBV5-6	TRBD2
CASSPRTGVSNQPQHF	TGTGCCAGCAGCCCCCGGACAGGGGTGAGCAATCAGCCCCAGCATTTT	TRBJ1-5	-	16	TRBV7-6	TRBD1
CASTKTAGPGELFF	TGTGCCAGCACTAAGACGGCGGGGCCCGGGGAGCTGTTTTTT	TRBJ2-2	-	14	TRBV28	-
CASSGQPDYEQYF	TGTGCCAGCAGTGGACAGCCTGACTACGAGCAGTACTTC	TRBJ2-7	few	13	TRBV27	-
CASSLGAKQNEKLFF	TGCGCCAGCAGCTTGGGGGCGAAACAAAATGAAAAACTGTTTTTT	TRBJ1-4	few	15	TRBV5-1	-
CASSLHTLDYEEQYF	TGTGCCAGCAGTTTACACACCTTGGACTACGAGGAGCAGTACTTC	TRBJ2-7	-	15	TRBV28	-
CASRTGSNEQFF	TGTGCCAGCCGGACAGGGAGTAATGAGCAGTTCTTC	TRBJ2-1	-	12	TRBV6-1	TRBD1
CASSLGQGIYGYTF	TGCGCCAGCAGCTTGGGACAGGGTATCTATGGCTACACCTTC	TRBJ1-2	-	14	TRBV5-1	TRBD1
CASDGQRTWEQYF	TGTGCCAGCGACGGGCAGCGGACGTGGGAGCAGTACTTC	TRBJ2-7	-	13	TRBV6-1	-
CAISESEGGFSLHNEQFF	TGTGCCATCAGTGAGTCGGAAGGCGGGTTCTCCCTTCACAATGAGCAGTTCTTC	TRBJ2-1	-	18	TRBV10-3	-
CASSQSYGTQYF	TGCGCCAGCAGTCAATCTTACGGGACCCAGTACTTC	TRBJ2-5	-	12	TRBV23-1	-
CASSRGNTEAFF	TGTGCCAGCAGCCGGGGGAACACTGAAGCTTTCTTT	TRBJ1-1	-	12	TRBV5-4	-
CASRTQGLPYEQYF	TGTGCCAGCAGGACACAGGGGCTACCCTACGAGCAGTACTTC	TRBJ2-7	-	14	TRBV5-4	TRBD1
CASRGQGQETQYF	TGTGCCAGCAGGGGACAGGGCCAAGAGACCCAGTACTTC	TRBJ2-5	-	13	TRBV6-4	TRBD1
CASSREGGGEQFF	TGTGCCAGCAGTCGGGAGGGTGGTGGTGAGCAGTTCTTC	TRBJ2-1	-	13	TRBV6-1	TRBD2
CASSGPNEQYF	TGTGCCAGCAGCGGGCCAAACGAGCAGTACTTC	TRBJ2-7	once	11	TRBV7-2	-
CASRQAPQVDEQFF	TGTGCCAGCAGACAAGCCCCCCAGGTTGATGAGCAGTTCTTC	TRBJ2-1	-	14	TRBV11-2	-
CASSLAGGPGYTF	TGTGCCAGCAGCTTAGCGGGGGGGCCAGGCTACACCTTC	TRBJ1-2	-	13	TRBV7-8	-
CASSSLTGAQETQYF	TGTGCCAGCAGTTCTTTGACAGGGGCTCAGGAGACCCAGTACTTC	TRBJ2-5	-	15	TRBV2	TRBD1
CSVDGGGTGELFF	TGCAGCGTTGATGGGGGGGGCACCGGGGAGCTGTTTTTT	TRBJ2-2	-	13	TRBV29-1	TRBD2
CASTPTSGGGGQFF	TGTGCCAGTACCCCGACTAGCGGAGGTGGCGGGCAGTTCTTC	TRBJ2-1	-	14	TRBV19	TRBD2
CAIIERGHTMNTEAFF	TGTGCCATCATCGAGCGGGGCCACACCATGAACACTGAAGCTTTCTTT	TRBJ1-1	-	16	TRBV25-1	-
CASSLLQSGLAGVGETQYF	TGTGCCAGCAGTTTATTGCAGTCGGGACTAGCGGGAGTTGGGGAGACCCAGTACTTC	TRBJ2-5	-	19	TRBV28	TRBD2
CASSVWTSGRKKGELFF	TGTGCCAGCAGCGTCTGGACTAGCGGGAGGAAAAAGGGGGAGCTGTTTTTT	TRBJ2-2	-	17	TRBV21-1	-
CASSRSGTSGIKRQETQYF	TGCGCCAGCAGCCGATCCGGGACTAGCGGGATTAAAAGACAAGAGACCCAGTACTTC	TRBJ2-5	-	19	TRBV5-1	TRBD2
CATSTDRGSGNEQFF	TGTGCCACCAGCACGGACAGGGGAAGTGGGAATGAGCAGTTCTTC	TRBJ2-1	-	15	TRBV15	TRBD1
CASSFVAGLEAFF	TGTGCCAGCAGTTTTGTGGCAGGCCTTGAAGCTTTCTTT	TRBJ1-1	-	13	TRBV27	-
CASSPRLAGGRDTQYF	TGTGCCAGTAGTCCCCGGCTAGCGGGAGGCAGAGATACGCAGTATTTT	TRBJ2-3	-	16	TRBV19	TRBD2
CASSDPGQAALKLFF	TGTGCCAGCAGTGACCCGGGACAGGCGGCCCTCAAACTGTTTTTT	TRBJ1-4	-	15	TRBV28	TRBD1